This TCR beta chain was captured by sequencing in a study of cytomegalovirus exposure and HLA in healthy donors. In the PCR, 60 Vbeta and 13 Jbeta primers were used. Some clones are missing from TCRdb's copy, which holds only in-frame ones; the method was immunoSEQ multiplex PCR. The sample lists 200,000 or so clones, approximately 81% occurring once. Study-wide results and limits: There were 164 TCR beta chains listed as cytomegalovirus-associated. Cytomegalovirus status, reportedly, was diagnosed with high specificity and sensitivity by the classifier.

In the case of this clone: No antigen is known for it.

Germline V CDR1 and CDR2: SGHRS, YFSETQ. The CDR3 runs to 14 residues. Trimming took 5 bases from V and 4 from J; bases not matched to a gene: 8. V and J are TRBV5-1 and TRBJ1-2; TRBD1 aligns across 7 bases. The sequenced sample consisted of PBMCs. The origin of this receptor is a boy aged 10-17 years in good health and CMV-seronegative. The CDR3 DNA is TGCGCCAGCAGAGAGACAGGGCGGCTCTATGGCTACACCTTC. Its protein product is CASRETGRLYGYTF.